This T cell receptor beta chain comes out of a study of cytomegalovirus exposure and HLA in healthy donors. Study-wide results and limits: Cytomegalovirus association was assigned to under 200 TCR beta chains. Most sequenced TCRs were rare (though some public TCRs occurred in many donors). The tendency of first-cohort TCR clusters to co-occur in the 120 or so validation repertoires emerged from a later analysis.

Remarks on this clone: Its target is not known.

The CDR3 totals 17 residues. Trimming took 3 bases from V and 5 from J; bases not matched to a gene: 11. Per germline, CDR1 SGHNT and CDR2 YYREEE (reference sequence). Profiled with immunoSEQ multiplex PCR; TCRdb holds only in-frame clones, not every one. The sample contains approximately 65,000 clones, approximately 92% of which appear only once. The source is a man between 18 and 29 years old in good health and CMV-seropositive. The chain carries TRBV5-4 and TRBJ2-5; 12 bases align to TRBD2. The sequencing input was PBMCs. This CDR3 reads CASSSGTSGSEGETQYF. In nucleotides, the CDR3 is TGTGCCAGCAGCTCGGGGACTAGCGGGTCCGAGGGGGAGACCCAGTACTTC. The full variable domain, its missing parts supplied by reference TRBV5-4 and TRBJ2-5, is ETGVTQSPTHLIKTRGQQVTLRCSSQSGHNTVSWYQQALGQGPQFIFQYYREEENGRGNFPPRFSGLQFPNYSSELNVNALELDDSALYLCASSSGTSGSEGETQYFGPGTRLLVL.